This TCR beta chain emerged from a study of CD8 T cells in ankylosing spondylitis. Notes on the study in general: Past studies reported some motif variants in reactive arthritis synovial fluid and blood. It was reported that disease-linked clones were significantly enriched in matched ankylosing spondylitis synovial fluid. Clones linked with disease were CD8+ and fairly uncommon in the peripheral blood.

This clonotype was seen at least ten times. Its antigen is not known. This CDR3 spans 13 amino acids. Per germline, CDR1 SNHLY and CDR2 FYNNEI. The ends were cut back, 8 bases at V and 4 bases at J, with 13 bases in the middle. A single record per CDR3 protein comes from TCRdb applying MiXCR to the 5' RACE reads. This sample has more than 60,000 distinct CDR3 sequences; over 4% occur once, and the top ten carry 2% to 2.5%. This clonotype originated in a male donor with ankylosing spondylitis or in good health (not recorded which). The gene calls are TRBV2 and TRBJ2-3, with TRBD2 as a possible D gene (6 bases). Sequencing input: blood, either unsorted or a sorted T cell fraction (not recorded which). The CDR3 is CASAGGVADTQYF. CDR3 in DNA: TGTGCCAGCGCTGGCGGGGTGGCAGATACGCAGTATTTT.